This T cell receptor beta chain was obtained from a study of radiotherapy plus CTLA-4 blockade in lung cancer. The wider study: Among patients, about 17% showed objective responses, and approximately 31% had disease control. Study results and caveats: Early blood T cell clone dynamics, with interferon-beta, were reported to best predict response. Radiotherapy with ipilimumab was followed by blood expansion of tumor-derived clones.

Sequencing was performed with immunoSEQ multiplex PCR; in TCRdb, only in-frame clones are kept and a portion is missing. The sample holds around 32,000 clones; 75% to 90% are singletons and the top ten take under 30%. Trimming pared 8 bases from V and 0 bases from J, leaving 10 bases between. CDR3 length: 13 residues. Germline CDR1 SNHLY, CDR2 FYNNEI. This clone was counted once. Its target is not known. Enrolled patients, whose metastatic non-small-cell lung cancer was chemo-refractory, received focal radiation plus CTLA-4 blockade with ipilimumab. The chain has TRBV2 and TRBJ1-1; D might be TRBD1 (6 bases). The source is a human donor with non-small cell lung cancer that progressed on radiotherapy plus ipilimumab. The material sequenced was peripheral blood, taken from a patient treated with radiotherapy plus ipilimumab. The DNA for the CDR3 is TGTGCCAGCGGGGGGGGCTTGAACACTGAAGCTTTCTTT. This gives the protein CASGGGLNTEAFF.